The clone carrying this T cell receptor (beta chain) was picked up one time. Its antigen is undetermined. Repertoires were generated with immunoSEQ multiplex PCR, while TCRdb's copy carries only in-frame clones and drops some. This table holds 60,000 to 90,000 clones, 85% to 95% found once. V shed 0 bases and J shed 0 bases, with 9 bases lying between them. Germline assignment: CDR1 SGHRS and CDR2 YFSETQ. The CDR3 runs 15 residues. The sample originates from a study of cytomegalovirus exposure and HLA in healthy donors. The study's findings and limits: Rarity marked most TCR sequences, yet some public TCRs occurred in many donors. The classifier, whose performance was assessed in both the original and validation cohorts, reportedly diagnosed cytomegalovirus status with high specificity and sensitivity. CMV antigen specificity was confirmed in vitro for a few CMV-associated chains.

This clonotype was sampled from a woman between 18 and 30 years old in good health and CMV-seronegative. This chain uses TRBV5-1 with TRBJ1-1; D unresolved. Input material: PBMCs. CDR3 in amino acids: CASSLVGVLNTEAFF. The DNA of the CDR3 is TGCGCCAGCAGCTTGGTCGGAGTCCTGAACACTGAAGCTTTCTTT.